The 26 T cell receptor beta chains reported below all come from one sample, sequenced in a study of blood T cell repertoires in COVID-19. The table came from immunoSEQ multiplex PCR; TCRdb's copy has only in-frame clones and leaves some out. Of more than 150,000 clones listed, roughly nine tenths are singletons. The sample taken for sequencing was PBMCs or T cells enriched from blood (not recorded which). The receptors derive from a woman between 25 and 40 years old who had recovered from COVID-19.

This chain links TRBV28 with TRBJ2-3; TRBD2 might be the D (6 bases). Trimming stripped 6 bases from V and 0 bases from J, with 16 bases between. The CDR3 is made up of 16 amino acids. CDR1 and CDR2 from the germline V gene are MDHEN and SYDVKM. This CDR3 is CASSRGVGTSTDTQYF. DNA for the CDR3: TGTGCCAGCAGCCGTGGTGTCGGGACTAGCACAGATACGCAGTATTTT.

In its sample, this clone was seen many times. CDR3 loop: CASSPRREGSDKNIQYF. CDR3 sequence (DNA): TGTGCCAGCTCACCAAGGAGAGAGGGTAGTGACAAAAACATTCAGTACTTC. The chain uses TRBV18 and TRBJ2-4, with TRBD2 as a possible D gene (5 bases). This CDR3 contains 17 residues. The V and J ends lost 2 bases and 3 bases respectively, with 17 bases between them. Germline CDR1 KGHSH, CDR2 LQKENI.

CDR3 in amino acids: CASSPDLGGDTQYF. The CDR3 DNA sequence: TGTGCCAGCAGTCCCGACTTAGGCGGGGATACGCAGTATTTT. The chain recombines TRBV6-6 with TRBJ2-3; tentatively, D is TRBD2 (5 bases). The CDR3 contains 14 residues. Trimming took off 5 bases at V and 6 bases at J, with 15 bases between the two ends. Per the germline V gene, CDR1 is MNHNY and CDR2 is SVGAGI (reference sequence).

The chain has TRBV11-3 and TRBJ1-3, with D possibly matching TRBD1 (6 bases). Trimming removed 5 bases from V and 2 bases from J, with 13 bases in between. CDR3 length: 15 amino acids. Germline lookup yields CDR1 SGHNT and CDR2 YENEEA. The CDR3 DNA reads as TGTGCCAGCAGCGCAGGCGGGGGGCCTGGAAACACCATATATTTT. It codes for CASSAGGGPGNTIYF.

V is TRBV6-6 and J is TRBJ1-1; tentative D call: TRBD1 (6 bases). V gave up 2 bases and J gave up 2 bases, with 15 bases separating them. The germline V gene has CDR1 MNHNY and CDR2 SVGAGI (reference sequence). The CDR3 sequence is 16 residues long. The CDR3 bases are TGTGCCAGCAGTTACCTATGGGGAGGGGGTAACACTGAAGCTTTCTTT. Encoded protein: CASSYLWGGGNTEAFF.

DNA of the CDR3: TGTGCCAGCAGCCAAGGGCTAGCGGGGGGGCCAATCCCCTACAATGAGCAGTTCTTC. This translates into CASSQGLAGGPIPYNEQFF. J is TRBJ2-1 and V is TRBV3-1 (or the pseudogene TRBV3-2); 12 positions match TRBD2. Germline V gives CDR1 LGHDT, CDR2 YNNKEL (reference sequence). Trimming removed 1 base from V and 2 bases from J; junction bases left unmatched: 9. The CDR3 is 19 residues long.

V is TRBV5-8 and J is TRBJ2-7; possible D gene TRBD1, 6 bases. Looked up from germline, CDR1 is SGHTS and CDR2 is YDEGEE. The CDR3 consists of 14 residues. The V end was cut by 4 bases, the J end by 5 bases, with 16 bases between. Here the CDR3 DNA reads TGTGCCAGCAGCCGCGGTACAGGGTTAGACGAGCAGTACTTC. Amino acid sequence: CASSRGTGLDEQYF.

The rearrangement joins TRBV18 to TRBJ2-7; D might be TRBD2 (6 bases). Germline V lookup: CDR1 KGHSH, CDR2 LQKENI. V was cut by 5 bases and J by 5 bases, with 13 bases left in between. The CDR3 is 13 residues long. Written as DNA, the CDR3 is TGTGCCAGCTCAAGCGGGCTAGGCGACGAGCAGTACTTC. Amino acid sequence: CASSSGLGDEQYF.

CDR3 loop: CASSKGQYTEAFF. The CDR3 region has the DNA TGTGCCAGCAGCAAGGGACAGTACACTGAAGCTTTCTTT. The chain combines TRBV5-6 with TRBJ1-1; 7 nucleotides match TRBD1. The CDR3 length is 13 residues. Germline lookup yields CDR1 SGHDT and CDR2 YYEEEE. With 4 bases clipped from V and 3 bases from J, the junction kept 3 bases outside the gene matches.

This sequence joins TRBV4-2 and TRBJ1-2; weak D call: TRBD1 (5 bases). V was cut by 0 bases and J by 5 bases, with 13 bases left in between. The CDR3 has 15 amino acids. Looked up from germline, CDR1 is LGHNA and CDR2 is YNFKEQ. DNA of the CDR3: TGTGCCAGCAGCCAAGATTCGACAGCAAGGTATGGCTACACCTTC. This encodes CASSQDSTARYGYTF.

This chain connects TRBV4-1 to TRBJ2-7; D ambiguous. Trimming removed 4 bases from V and 3 bases from J, with 19 bases in between. The CDR3 consists of 16 residues. Germline V gene sequence: CDR1 MGHRA, CDR2 YSYEKL. The CDR3 DNA reads as TGCGCCAGCAGCCCCCCCCGGCTAGGAAGTAACTACGAGCAGTACTTC. This sequence encodes CASSPPRLGSNYEQYF.

The chain recombines TRBV19 with TRBJ1-2, with D unclear. The length of the CDR3 is 14 residues. Germline assignment: CDR1 LNHDA and CDR2 SQIVND (reference sequence). With 3 bases removed from V and 2 bases from J, the gap between germline ends came to 10 bases. The CDR3 coding sequence is TGTGCCAGTAGTATCTCAGCGGCGAACTATGGCTACACCTTC. Translated, it gives CASSISAANYGYTF.

The rearrangement uses TRBV27 and TRBJ2-1, with 12 nucleotides matching TRBD2. Trimming took 5 bases from V and 5 from J; bases not matched to a gene: 7. Germline CDR1 reads MNHEY; CDR2 reads SMNVEV (reference sequence). The CDR3 spans 16 residues. The chain's CDR3 is CASSLPSGRANNEQFF. The CDR3, as DNA: TGTGCCAGCAGTCTACCTAGCGGGAGGGCCAACAATGAGCAGTTCTTC.

The J gene is TRBJ2-4, the V gene TRBV6-5; weak D call: TRBD1 (6 bases). Trimming left V 6 bases short and J 5 bases short, with 17 bases between. Germline CDR1 is MNHEY and CDR2 is SVGAGI. CDR3 length equals 15 residues. The CDR3 loop reads CASRSDSLLQNIQYF. The CDR3 DNA follows: TGTGCCAGCAGATCGGACAGCCTGTTGCAAAACATTCAGTACTTC.

The J gene is TRBJ1-3, the V gene TRBV18; the D is unclear. This CDR3 has 15 residues. The germline CDR1 and CDR2 sequences are KGHSH and LQKENI. Trimming took 4 bases from V and 3 from J, leaving 13 bases between them. The CDR3 sequence is CASSQEQVNGNTIYF. The CDR3 region has the DNA TGTGCCAGCTCACAAGAACAAGTCAATGGAAACACCATATATTTT. Complete variable domain (other parts from reference TRBV18 and TRBJ1-3): NAGVMQNPRHLVRRRGQEARLRCSPMKGHSHVYWYRQLPEEGLKFMVYLQKENIIDESGMPKERFSAEFPKEGPSILRIQQVVRGDSAAYFCASSQEQVNGNTIYFGEGSWLTVV.

The chain couples TRBV19 to TRBJ1-5, with D possibly TRBD1 on 6 matching bases. The length of the CDR3 is 14 residues. Germline V CDR1 and CDR2: LNHDA, SQIVND (reference sequence). Trimming stripped 9 bases from V and 7 bases from J, with 19 bases between. The CDR3 loop reads CASTETRGHQPQHF. Here the CDR3 DNA reads TGTGCCAGCACTGAAACCAGGGGTCACCAGCCCCAGCATTTT.

This clone was counted a single time. This chain connects TRBV9 to TRBJ2-1; the match to TRBD2 covers 13 bases. CDR3 length: 16 amino acids. The V gene's germline CDR1 is SGDLS and CDR2 YYNGEE. V shed 3 bases, J shed 8 bases, and the junction held 8 bases outside the gene matches. The CDR3: CASSAPGTSGTHEQFF. The CDR3 region has the DNA TGTGCCAGCAGCGCACCCGGGACTAGCGGGACTCATGAGCAGTTCTTC.

The chain couples TRBV11-3 to TRBJ2-7; 9 positions match TRBD2. The CDR3 length is 14 residues. Germline values: CDR1 SGHNT, CDR2 YENEEA. V lost 6 bases to trimming and J lost 3 bases; unmatched junction nucleotides: 6. The CDR3 bases are TGTGCCAGCAGGGATAGCGGGAGCCGCTACGAGCAGTACTTC. Translating gives CASRDSGSRYEQYF.

J is TRBJ2-3 and V is TRBV6-5; 13 bases fit TRBD2. Trimming took 7 bases from V and 7 from J; bases not matched to a gene: 5. The CDR3 runs 14 residues. From germline, CDR1 is MNHEY and CDR2 SVGAGI. The CDR3 DNA is TGTGCCAGCATCCAACTAGCGGGAGGGCATACGCAGTATTTT. Amino acids: CASIQLAGGHTQYF.

J is TRBJ1-5 and V is TRBV19, with a possible D match to TRBD1 (5 bases). Germline-derived CDR1 and CDR2 are LNHDA and SQIVND (reference sequence). CDR3 length: 15 amino acids. Trimming took 3 bases from V and 4 from J, leaving 13 bases between them. The DNA of the CDR3 is TGTGCCAGTAGTATGGGGCAGGGTCGTAATCAGCCCCAGCATTTT. Amino acid sequence: CASSMGQGRNQPQHF. Based on the CDR3 plus reference TRBV19 and TRBJ1-5, the full variable domain is DGGITQSPKYLFRKEGQNVTLSCEQNLNHDAMYWYRQDPGQGLRLIYYSQIVNDFQKGDIAEGYSVSREKKESFPLTVTSAQKNPTAFYLCASSMGQGRNQPQHFGDGTRLSIL.

V usage is TRBV9 and J usage is TRBJ1-1; D call uncertain. The germline CDR1 and CDR2 sequences are SGDLS and YYNGEE. The CDR3 sequence is 14 residues long. The V end lost 0 bases, the J end lost 0 bases, and 6 bases lay between the germline ends. The CDR3 protein is CASSVGAVNTEAFF. CDR3 DNA sequence: TGTGCCAGCAGCGTAGGGGCAGTGAACACTGAAGCTTTCTTT.

This clone was counted once. The J gene is TRBJ2-7, the V gene TRBV7-2, with a possible D match to TRBD1 (6 bases). Germline V gene lookup returns CDR1 SGHTA and CDR2 FQGNSA. V lost 1 base and J 3 bases, leaving 7 bases between the germline ends. The CDR3 covers 13 residues. CDR3 nucleotide sequence: TGTGCCAGCAGCTTAGAAGGGGGCTACGAGCAGTACTTC. Its translation: CASSLEGGYEQYF.

The chain couples TRBV3-1 (or the pseudogene TRBV3-2) to TRBJ1-4; TRBD1 agrees at 7 bases. Germline lookup yields CDR1 LGHDT and CDR2 YNNKEL (reference sequence). The CDR3 loop spans 15 amino acids. The junction had 10 bases not matched to a gene; V was cut back by 4 bases and J by 8 bases. The CDR3 bases are TGTGCCAGCAGCCCATATGACAGGGCTAGGGAAAAACTGTTTTTT. It yields the protein CASSPYDRAREKLFF.

CDR3 DNA sequence: TGTGCCAGCTCACCCGGACAGGGAAGTATTGAAAAACTGTTTTTT. Encoded protein: CASSPGQGSIEKLFF. The chain carries TRBV18 and TRBJ1-4, with 8 bases matching TRBD1. Trimming cost V 3 bases and J 7 bases; bases outside gene matches: 7. There are 15 residues in the CDR3. CDR1 is KGHSH and CDR2 is LQKENI in the germline V gene.

The rearrangement joins TRBV2 to TRBJ2-3, with D perhaps TRBD1 (5 bases). The V end lost 2 bases, the J end lost 3 bases, and 18 bases lay between the germline ends. The CDR3 has 17 residues. Germline CDR1 SNHLY, CDR2 FYNNEI. DNA of the CDR3: TGTGCCAGCAGTGAACGACAGACAGCCGTGGCAACAGATACGCAGTATTTT. As protein: CASSERQTAVATDTQYF.

The chain employs TRBV7-8 and TRBJ2-1, with a possible D match to TRBD1 (5 bases). The CDR3 contains 16 residues. The germline V and J ends were trimmed by 5 bases and 0 bases, with 14 bases remaining between them. CDR1 is SGHVS and CDR2 is FQNEAQ in the germline V gene. The CDR3 DNA follows: TGTGCCAGCAGCGCGACGACAGCCAGCTCCTACAATGAGCAGTTCTTC. This translates into CASSATTASSYNEQFF.